This is a list of T cell receptor beta chains from one sample in a study of cytomegalovirus exposure and HLA in healthy donors. Sequencing was performed with immunoSEQ multiplex PCR; in TCRdb, only in-frame clones are kept and a portion is missing. The sample lists about 150,000 clones, about 88% occurring once. Sequencing was done on a sample of PBMCs. These receptors originate from a woman between 18 and 30 years old in good health and CMV-seropositive. Each CDR3 is given with its conserved first and last residue. Fields, in order: CDR3 protein, CDR3 DNA, J gene, D gene, V gene, clone size. D genes are given only for firm matches. Only part of the rows carry a size: once, few, many, or a class if the clone is expanded.

CDR3 protein: CASSAWTSVATDTQYF
CDR3 DNA: TGTGCCAGCAGCGCCTGGACTAGCGTCGCCACAGATACGCAGTATTTT
J gene: TRBJ2-3
D gene: TRBD2
V gene: TRBV9
clone size: -

CDR3 protein: CAISPSGSSGANVLTF
CDR3 DNA: TGTGCCATCAGTCCTAGCGGAAGCTCTGGGGCCAACGTCCTGACTTTC
J gene: TRBJ2-6
D gene: TRBD2
V gene: TRBV10-3
clone size: -

CDR3 protein: CASTSSGGPYNEQFF
CDR3 DNA: TGTGCCAGCACCTCTAGCGGGGGCCCTTACAATGAGCAGTTCTTC
J gene: TRBJ2-1
D gene: TRBD2
V gene: TRBV6-5
clone size: -

CDR3 protein: CASSYTGAPNEKLFF
CDR3 DNA: TGTGCCAGCAGCTACACAGGGGCTCCTAATGAAAAACTGTTTTTT
J gene: TRBJ1-4
D gene: TRBD1
V gene: TRBV5-4
clone size: once

CDR3 protein: CASSVGGTSYNSPLHF
CDR3 DNA: TGTGCCAGCAGCGTAGGAGGGACTTCCTATAATTCACCCCTCCACTTT
J gene: TRBJ1-6
D gene: -
V gene: TRBV9
clone size: -

CDR3 protein: CASSLFWGEAETQYF
CDR3 DNA: TGTGCCAGCAGCCTATTTTGGGGGGAGGCGGAGACCCAGTACTTC
J gene: TRBJ2-5
D gene: -
V gene: TRBV7-9
clone size: -

CDR3 protein: CASSAQGSPGANVLTF
CDR3 DNA: TGTGCCAGCAGCGCACAGGGATCCCCTGGGGCCAACGTCCTGACTTTC
J gene: TRBJ2-6
D gene: -
V gene: TRBV9
clone size: -

CDR3 protein: CASSLQGITGELFF
CDR3 DNA: TGCGCCAGCAGTTTACAGGGAATAACCGGGGAGCTGTTTTTT
J gene: TRBJ2-2
D gene: -
V gene: TRBV5-1
clone size: -

CDR3 protein: CASSPGLAGVLTDTQYF
CDR3 DNA: TGTGCCAGCTCACCAGGCCTAGCGGGCGTACTCACAGATACGCAGTATTTT
J gene: TRBJ2-3
D gene: TRBD2
V gene: TRBV18
clone size: -

CDR3 protein: CASSQALDRGRSPLHF
CDR3 DNA: TGCGCCAGCAGCCAAGCCTTGGACAGGGGAAGATCACCCCTCCACTTT
J gene: TRBJ1-6
D gene: TRBD1
V gene: TRBV4-1
clone size: -

CDR3 protein: CARAPAGVTNTGELFF
CDR3 DNA: TGTGCCAGGGCCCCGGCGGGGGTTACCAACACCGGGGAGCTGTTTTTT
J gene: TRBJ2-2
D gene: TRBD2
V gene: TRBV7-3
clone size: -

CDR3 protein: CASSLYGTGQLNQPQHF
CDR3 DNA: TGTGCCAGCAGTTTATACGGGACAGGACAGCTCAATCAGCCCCAGCATTTT
J gene: TRBJ1-5
D gene: TRBD1
V gene: TRBV27
clone size: few

CDR3 protein: CASSRRVTTGELFF
CDR3 DNA: TGTGCCAGCAGCCGCAGGGTTACCACCGGGGAGCTGTTTTTT
J gene: TRBJ2-2
D gene: -
V gene: TRBV14
clone size: -

CDR3 protein: CASSFSGGATYEQYF
CDR3 DNA: TGTGCCAGCAGCTTTAGCGGGGGCGCTACCTACGAGCAGTACTTC
J gene: TRBJ2-7
D gene: TRBD2
V gene: TRBV7-2
clone size: -

CDR3 protein: CASSLGGRRAKNIQYF
CDR3 DNA: TGCGCCAGCAGCTTAGGAGGGCGGAGAGCCAAAAACATTCAGTACTTC
J gene: TRBJ2-4
D gene: -
V gene: TRBV5-1
clone size: -

CDR3 protein: CASTVAPWGPTQPGELFF
CDR3 DNA: TGTGCCAGCACCGTAGCACCGTGGGGCCCAACCCAGCCCGGGGAGCTGTTTTTT
J gene: TRBJ2-2
D gene: -
V gene: TRBV9
clone size: once

CDR3 protein: CASSQDPGWNTEAFF
CDR3 DNA: TGTGCCAGCAGCCAAGATCCGGGATGGAACACTGAAGCTTTCTTT
J gene: TRBJ1-1
D gene: -
V gene: TRBV14
clone size: -

CDR3 protein: CASSPGDYAYNEQFF
CDR3 DNA: TGTGCCAGCAGCCCCGGGGACTACGCCTACAATGAGCAGTTCTTC
J gene: TRBJ2-1
D gene: TRBD2
V gene: TRBV7-2
clone size: -

CDR3 protein: CASRDTTYEQYF
CDR3 DNA: TGTGCCAGCAGGGACACCACCTACGAGCAGTACTTC
J gene: TRBJ2-7
D gene: -
V gene: TRBV6-5
clone size: -

CDR3 protein: CASSSGTVLSLPLTDTQYF
CDR3 DNA: TGTGCCAGCAGCTCCGGGACAGTACTTTCCTTACCTCTCACAGATACGCAGTATTTT
J gene: TRBJ2-3
D gene: TRBD1
V gene: TRBV7-8
clone size: -